This entry lists 11 T cell receptor beta chains sequenced from one sample in a study of blood T cells in healthy people across ages. A J-beta primer mix and a sample-barcoded 5' primer were used in a second PCR of roughly 7 to 12 cycles. TCRdb re-analysed the 5' RACE reads in MiXCR, keeping a single row per CDR3 protein. Of under 2 million distinct CDR3 sequences in the sample, roughly 30% were seen once. Sequencing was carried out using blood. The receptors were gathered from a woman aged 30 to 39 in good health.

The genes are TRBV7-8 and TRBJ1-1, with TRBD1 matching over 10 bases. The CDR3 loop spans 17 amino acids. The trim removed 5 bases at V and 4 bases at J, leaving 13 bases unmatched. The germline V gene has CDR1 SGHVS and CDR2 FQNEAQ. CDR3 nucleotides: TGTGCCAGCAGCCCCGGGACAGGGGTTCTGTTTAGCACTGAAGCTTTCTTT. Its translation is CASSPGTGVLFSTEAFF.

V is TRBV6-5 and J is TRBJ1-5; D gene uncertain. CDR1 is MNHEY, CDR2 SVGAGI, per germline. This CDR3 comprises 15 residues. The V end was cut by 1 base, the J end by 0 bases, with 7 bases between. This CDR3 is CASSYLIDSNQPQHF. The DNA of the CDR3 is TGTGCCAGCAGTTACTTGATAGATAGCAATCAGCCCCAGCATTTT.

This clonotype was picked up a small number of times. The chain employs TRBV3-1 and TRBJ2-6, with D unresolved. CDR1 is LGHDT and CDR2 is YNNKEL in the germline V gene (reference sequence). V lost 3 bases to trimming and J lost 2 bases, with 8 bases between them. This CDR3 has 15 amino acids. The CDR3 loop is CASSHEPAGANVLTF. The DNA of the CDR3 is TGTGCCAGCAGCCATGAGCCCGCTGGGGCCAACGTCCTGACTTTC.

This clonotype showed up just a few times. V and J are TRBV3-1 and TRBJ2-1; D remains unclear. The CDR3 length is 13 residues. From germline, CDR1 is LGHDT and CDR2 YNNKEL (reference sequence). The V end was cut by 4 bases, the J end by 10 bases, with 14 bases between. In DNA, the CDR3 is TGTGCCAGCAGCCTAACAACCGGACGGGAGCAGTTCTTC. Protein product: CASSLTTGREQFF.

The CDR3 sequence is CAIGSRAGTQYF. The CDR3 DNA follows: TGTGCCATCGGTTCGCGGGCAGGTACGCAGTATTTT. The gene calls are TRBV10-3 and TRBJ2-3; tentative D call: TRBD2 (5 bases). CDR1 is ENHRY, CDR2 SYGVKD, per germline. The CDR3 extends over 12 amino acids. V gave up 8 bases and J gave up 8 bases, with 14 bases separating them.

This clonotype was recorded a few times. The chain couples TRBV7-9 to TRBJ2-7; D may be TRBD1 or TRBD2 (5 bases each). CDR1 and CDR2 from the germline V gene are SEHNR and FQNEAQ (reference sequence). Trimming stripped 5 bases from V and 0 bases from J, with 17 bases between. This CDR3 has 16 residues. This CDR3 is CASSHPQGAFSYEQYF. The CDR3 region has the DNA TGTGCCAGCAGCCACCCTCAGGGAGCCTTCTCCTACGAGCAGTACTTC.

This clonotype was seen more than once but under ten times. This sequence joins TRBV5-6 and TRBJ2-4; 10 bases match TRBD1. The J call is uncertain, as TRBJ2-7 better fits the DNA end. Per germline, CDR1 SGHDT and CDR2 YYEEEE. CDR3 length: 16 residues. The CDR3 DNA reads as TGTGCCAGCAGCTTTAGACCGGACAGGGGGTTCTACGAGCAGTACTTC. Its translation: CASSFRPDRGFYEQYF.

As to this clonotype: A read error may account for a junction end that differs from germline. The chain employs TRBV7-2 and TRBJ2-3; TRBD2 might be the D (5 bases). Germline V gene sequence: CDR1 SGHTA, CDR2 FQGNSA. The CDR3 covers 16 residues. The CDR3 sequence is CASSSRALGATDTQYF. CDR3 DNA sequence: TGCGCCAGCAGCTCTAGGGCACTGGGAGCAACAGATACGCAGTATTTT.

As for this clonotype: One end of the junction is discordant with germline, which a read error may explain. The chain uses TRBV4-2 and TRBJ2-7; TRBD2 matches 7 bases. The CDR3 totals 15 residues. Germline CDR1 and CDR2: LGHNA and YNFKEQ. In DNA form, the CDR3 reads TGTGCCAGCAGCCAAGGCTCTAGCGGAACCTACGAGCGGTACTTC. Protein: CASSQGSSGTYERYF.

This rearrangement joins TRBV20-1 to TRBJ2-7; possibly TRBD2 for D (5 bases). CDR3 length: 13 amino acids. Per the germline V gene, CDR1 is DFQATT and CDR2 is SNEGSKA (reference sequence). V lost 1 base to trimming and J lost 0 bases, with 7 bases between them. CDR3 in DNA: TGCAGTGCTAGAGGGACTCCCTCCTACGAGCAGTACTTC. Its protein product is CSARGTPSYEQYF.

This CDR3 is CSARAESRGHREQFF. CDR3 DNA sequence: TGCAGTGCTAGAGCAGAGTCTAGGGGACATCGGGAACAGTTCTTC. This rearrangement joins TRBV20-1 to TRBJ2-1; a weak D match, TRBD1 (6 bases). Looked up from germline, CDR1 is DFQATT and CDR2 is SNEGSKA (reference sequence). The V gene lost 1 base and the J gene lost 13 bases, with 23 bases spanning the gap. The CDR3 extends over 15 amino acids.